This passage covers 29 T cell receptor beta chains from one sample sequenced in a study of OX40 agonist ivuxolimab in advanced cancers. Measured with immunoSEQ multiplex PCR; TCRdb has only the in-frame clones, and not every one. The table includes some 130,000 clones, just over 90% detected once. The sequences come from CD4+ or CD8+ T cells sorted from blood, collected in a trial of the OX40 agonist ivuxolimab. Every receptor here comes from an adult with an advanced solid tumor such as melanoma, head and neck, liver or kidney cancer.

The V and J genes are TRBV4-3 and TRBJ2-7; TRBD1 agrees at 7 bases. This CDR3 is built from 15 residues. Germline CDR1 is LGHNA and CDR2 is YSLEER. The V and J ends lost 3 bases and 2 bases, in that order; junction bases with no gene match: 7. The CDR3: CASSHGTVKAYEQYF. CDR3 DNA sequence: TGCGCCAGCAGCCACGGGACAGTCAAAGCCTACGAGCAGTACTTC.

The chain joins TRBV11-3 to TRBJ2-1; 10 bases align to TRBD1. Trimming removed 5 bases from V and 5 bases from J; junction bases left unmatched: 6. Germline assignment: CDR1 SGHNT and CDR2 YENEEA. The length of the CDR3 is 15 residues. CDR3 protein: CASSLDRGLNNEQFF. CDR3 sequence (DNA): TGTGCCAGCAGCCTCGACAGGGGGCTTAACAATGAGCAGTTCTTC.

The rearrangement links TRBV28 to TRBJ2-5; D is uncertain. Trimming removed 5 bases from V and 1 base from J, with 14 bases in between. This CDR3 region has 15 residues. Germline CDR1 MDHEN, CDR2 SYDVKM. Here the CDR3 reads CASSPKSRLQETQYF. For the CDR3, the DNA is TGTGCCAGCAGTCCGAAGAGTCGGCTCCAAGAGACCCAGTACTTC.

The rearrangement uses TRBV18 and TRBJ1-5; no definite D call. Germline assignment: CDR1 KGHSH and CDR2 LQKENI. CDR3 length equals 14 residues. The ends were cut back, 3 bases at V and 1 base at J, with 7 bases in the middle. This chain's CDR3 is CASSPTRSNQPQHF. CDR3 nucleotides: TGTGCCAGCTCACCTACACGGAGCAATCAGCCCCAGCATTTT. Full variable domain (rest looked up from reference TRBV18 and TRBJ1-5): NAGVMQNPRHLVRRRGQEARLRCSPMKGHSHVYWYRQLPEEGLKFMVYLQKENIIDESGMPKERFSAEFPKEGPSILRIQQVVRGDSAAYFCASSPTRSNQPQHFGDGTRLSIL.

V gene TRBV13 combines with J gene TRBJ2-1, with 7 bases fitting TRBD1. Germline V lookup: CDR1 PRHDT, CDR2 FYEKMQ (reference sequence). The CDR3 consists of 15 residues. V lost 1 base to trimming and J lost 8 bases; unmatched junction nucleotides: 8. CDR3 nucleotides: TGTGCCAGCAGCTTAGTAACGACAGGGTCCGATGAGCAGTTCTTC. Translated, it gives CASSLVTTGSDEQFF.

This rearrangement joins TRBV27 to TRBJ2-7; 10 nucleotides match TRBD2. V shed 5 bases, J shed 2 bases, and the junction held 12 bases outside the gene matches. Germline values: CDR1 MNHEY, CDR2 SMNVEV (reference sequence). The CDR3 runs to 17 residues. The CDR3 loop is CASSPPGRSGRAYEQYF. DNA for the CDR3: TGTGCCAGCAGTCCGCCGGGGAGGAGCGGGAGGGCCTACGAGCAGTACTTC.

This chain uses TRBV7-2 with TRBJ1-1; no clear D. CDR3 length equals 13 residues. Germline V gives CDR1 SGHTA, CDR2 FQGNSA. The V gene lost 1 base and the J gene lost 4 bases, with 7 bases spanning the gap. The CDR3 DNA reads TGTGCCAGCAGCTTAGAGGGTGGCACTGAAGCTTTCTTT. Its translation: CASSLEGGTEAFF. Full variable domain (missing parts from reference TRBV7-2 and TRBJ1-1): GAGVSQSPSNKVTEKGKDVELRCDPISGHTALYWYRQSLGQGLEFLIYFQGNSAPDKSGLPSDRFSAERTGGSVSTLTIQRTQQEDSAVYLCASSLEGGTEAFFGQGTRLTVV.

The chain joins TRBV4-3 to TRBJ2-3; no definite D call. The ends were cut back, 1 base at V and 2 bases at J, with 13 bases in the middle. The germline V gene encodes CDR1 LGHNA and CDR2 YSLEER. CDR3 length equals 16 residues. CDR3 in DNA: TGCGCCAGCAGCCAAGGAAAGAGCTGGACCACAGATACGCAGTATTTT. This translates into CASSQGKSWTTDTQYF.

The genes are TRBV2 and TRBJ1-4; 9 bases line up with TRBD1. The CDR3 is 15 amino acids. Germline V gene sequence: CDR1 SNHLY, CDR2 FYNNEI. Unmatched junction bases numbered 7, after V lost 7 bases and J lost 4 bases. CDR3 nucleotides: TGTGCCAGCACCTACAGGGGGCGCATTAATGAAAAACTGTTTTTT. It encodes CASTYRGRINEKLFF.

This chain links TRBV7-2 with TRBJ1-1, with 8 nucleotides matching TRBD1. V shed 2 bases, J shed 4 bases, and the junction held 6 bases outside the gene matches. Germline loops: CDR1 SGHTA, CDR2 FQGNSA. This CDR3 is built from 15 residues. Here the CDR3 reads CASSLQGAVGTEAFF. In DNA, the CDR3 is TGTGCCAGCAGCTTACAGGGGGCGGTTGGCACTGAAGCTTTCTTT.

The chain carries TRBV5-6 and TRBJ2-7; D is uncertain. CDR3 size: 13 residues. Germline CDR1 reads SGHDT; CDR2 reads YYEEEE. V dropped 4 bases and J dropped 5 bases, with 13 bases sitting between them. Written as DNA, the CDR3 is TGTGCCAGCAGCCGCCCCCCGGCGGACGAGCAGTACTTC. Its protein is CASSRPPADEQYF.

V gene TRBV2 combines with J gene TRBJ1-1; D is undetermined. V was pared by 3 bases and J by 3 bases, with 5 bases between. In germline, CDR1 is SNHLY, CDR2 FYNNEI. The CDR3 consists of 12 residues. The CDR3 loop reads CASSDWHTEAFF. CDR3 coding DNA: TGTGCCAGCAGTGATTGGCACACTGAAGCTTTCTTT.

This clone was picked up one time. This rearrangement joins TRBV6-1 to TRBJ2-7; 10 positions match TRBD2. In germline, CDR1 is MNHNS, CDR2 SASEGT. This CDR3 is built from 17 residues. The V and J ends lost 2 bases and 2 bases, in that order; junction bases with no gene match: 9. CDR3 amino acids: CASSERGPSGRPYEQYF. The CDR3 nucleotides read TGTGCCAGCAGTGAACGGGGGCCTAGCGGGAGACCCTACGAGCAGTACTTC.

CDR3 amino acids: CASSQDRWNEKLFF. In DNA form, the CDR3 reads TGTGCCAGCAGCCAGGACAGGTGGAATGAAAAACTGTTTTTT. This chain connects TRBV11-2 to TRBJ1-4, with TRBD1 matching 7 bases. With 5 bases clipped from V and 5 bases from J, the junction kept 5 bases outside the gene matches. The CDR3 runs 14 residues. Germline CDR1 reads SGHAT; CDR2 reads FQNNGV.

The rearrangement joins TRBV18 to TRBJ1-1; D might be TRBD1 (5 bases). Germline CDR1 is KGHSH and CDR2 is LQKENI. The CDR3 consists of 18 residues. The V end lost 1 base, the J end lost 5 bases, and 23 bases lay between the germline ends. The CDR3 protein is CASSPQVIPGKEGTEAFF. Here the CDR3 DNA reads TGTGCCAGCTCACCACAAGTAATTCCAGGGAAGGAGGGAACTGAAGCTTTCTTT.

This chain uses TRBV14 with TRBJ2-5; D not resolved. Germline V gives CDR1 SGHDN, CDR2 FVKESK. Trimming left V 6 bases short and J 6 bases short, with 11 bases between. This CDR3 contains 12 residues. CDR3 region: CASSLVQQTQYF. CDR3 in DNA: TGTGCCAGCAGTCTCGTACAGCAGACCCAGTACTTC.

This sequence joins TRBV4-3 and TRBJ2-1, with TRBD2 matching 9 bases. Germline V gene lookup returns CDR1 LGHNA and CDR2 YSLEER. Trimming cost V 4 bases and J 8 bases; bases outside gene matches: 12. The CDR3 covers 16 residues. CDR3 sequence: CASSPGLTRGGDEQFF. DNA of the CDR3: TGCGCCAGCAGCCCCGGGTTGACGCGGGGGGGTGATGAGCAGTTCTTC.

J is TRBJ2-3 and V is TRBV5-4; 9 nucleotides line up with TRBD2. V trimming: 6 bases; J trimming: 1 base; junction bases outside the gene matches: 12. Germline CDR1 reads SGHNT; CDR2 reads YYREEE (reference sequence). The CDR3 is made up of 17 amino acids. CDR3 nucleotide sequence: TGTGCCAGCATCCGGGAGCTTAGCGGGAGCGGCACAGATACGCAGTATTTT. This codes for CASIRELSGSGTDTQYF.

V and J are TRBV11-2 and TRBJ1-1; no reliable D call. Germline V gene lookup returns CDR1 SGHAT and CDR2 FQNNGV. V was clipped by 5 bases and J by 7 bases, with 14 bases between them. CDR3 length: 13 amino acids. The CDR3 here is CASSRPGYGEAFF. CDR3 coding DNA: TGTGCCAGCAGCCGACCCGGGTACGGTGAAGCTTTCTTT.

This clone was detected only a few times. The V gene is TRBV30, the J gene TRBJ1-4; 12 bases agree with TRBD1. CDR1 is GTSNPN, CDR2 SVGIG, per germline (reference sequence). The CDR3 consists of 18 residues. The junction had 12 bases not matched to a gene; V was cut back by 6 bases and J by 1 base. This chain's CDR3 is CACRPGTGGVLTNEKLFF. CDR3 DNA: TGTGCCTGCCGTCCGGGGACAGGGGGCGTTTTAACTAATGAAAAACTGTTTTTT.

This sequence joins TRBV7-2 and TRBJ2-7, with TRBD1 as a possible D gene (6 bases). The CDR3 extends over 14 amino acids. V was clipped by 1 base and J by 7 bases, with 14 bases between them. From germline, CDR1 is SGHTA and CDR2 FQGNSA. The CDR3 is CASSLVALQGEQYF. In DNA form, the CDR3 reads TGTGCCAGCAGCTTAGTAGCCCTTCAGGGGGAGCAGTACTTC.

This sequence joins TRBV6-5 and TRBJ2-7, with D possibly matching TRBD1 (6 bases). The germline V gene has CDR1 MNHEY and CDR2 SVGAGI. With 2 bases removed from V and 2 bases from J, the gap between germline ends came to 13 bases. The CDR3 is 15 residues long. CDR3 coding DNA: TGTGCCAGCAGTTACGCAGGGACACCGACCTACGAGCAGTACTTC. It translates to CASSYAGTPTYEQYF.

This clone was picked up one time. The chain couples TRBV5-4 to TRBJ2-3, with TRBD2 matching over 15 bases. The V gene end was trimmed by 3 bases and the J gene end by 3 bases; junction bases not matched to a gene: 2. The CDR3 spans 16 residues. The germline V gene encodes CDR1 SGHNT and CDR2 YYREEE (reference sequence). The CDR3 DNA is TGTGCCAGCAGCTCCGGACTAGCGGGAGGGACAGATACGCAGTATTTT. Amino acids: CASSSGLAGGTDTQYF. Filled out from reference TRBV5-4 and TRBJ2-3, the complete variable domain reads ETGVTQSPTHLIKTRGQQVTLRCSSQSGHNTVSWYQQALGQGPQFIFQYYREEENGRGNFPPRFSGLQFPNYSSELNVNALELDDSALYLCASSSGLAGGTDTQYFGPGTRLTVL.

The chain employs TRBV6-6 and TRBJ2-7, with 7 bases that match TRBD1. The CDR3 extends over 15 amino acids. Germline CDR1 MNHNY, CDR2 SVGAGI (reference sequence). V was clipped by 0 bases and J by 0 bases; unmatched bases: 2. Here the CDR3 reads CASSYSGTASYEQYF. The CDR3 DNA follows: TGTGCCAGCAGTTACTCGGGGACAGCCTCCTACGAGCAGTACTTC.

The CDR3 protein is CAVEGEQYF. CDR3 bases: TGTGCCGTTGAGGGAGAGCAGTACTTC. V is TRBV7-9 and J is TRBJ2-7; tentatively, D is TRBD2 (5 bases). Germline assignment: CDR1 SEHNR and CDR2 FQNEAQ (reference sequence). The CDR3 is 9 amino acids. V was cut by 11 bases and J by 7 bases, with 9 bases left in between.

This clone was detected once. V usage is TRBV6-6 and J usage is TRBJ2-3; no clear D. The V gene's germline CDR1 is MNHNY and CDR2 SVGAGI (reference sequence). The CDR3 covers 15 residues. V was shortened by 7 bases and J by 2 bases, with 16 bases between the two germline ends. Written as DNA, the CDR3 is TGTGCCAGCACCTCCGACCTACGAATCACAGATACGCAGTATTTT. This encodes CASTSDLRITDTQYF.

The J gene is TRBJ2-1, the V gene TRBV6-5; TRBD1 is a possible D gene (5 bases). Germline V gene sequence: CDR1 MNHEY, CDR2 SVGAGI. Trimming cost V 6 bases and J 0 bases, with 12 bases left between them. This CDR3 region has 15 residues. CDR3 nucleotides: TGTGCCAGCAGGAACGGACAACGCTCCTACAATGAGCAGTTCTTC. Translating gives CASRNGQRSYNEQFF.

This clone was seen a single time. The J gene is TRBJ2-5, the V gene TRBV2; possible D gene TRBD1, 6 bases. Trimming removed 6 bases from V and 5 bases from J, with 13 bases in between. The V gene's germline CDR1 is SNHLY and CDR2 FYNNEI. There are 13 residues in the CDR3. In nucleotides, the CDR3 is TGTGCCAGCAGCTCAGGGGTATGGGAGACCCAGTACTTC. Protein sequence: CASSSGVWETQYF.

The V and J genes are TRBV6-4 and TRBJ2-1, with 11 bases matching TRBD1. The germline V gene has CDR1 MRHNA and CDR2 SNTAGT. This CDR3 spans 13 amino acids. V lost 0 bases, J lost 16 bases, and 5 bases stayed unmatched. The CDR3: CASSDSGTGGQFF. The CDR3 DNA sequence: TGTGCCAGCAGTGACTCGGGGACAGGGGGTCAATTCTTC.